This TCR beta chain stems from a study of shared T cell receptors in the human thymus. This table comes from immunoSEQ multiplex PCR, and its TCRdb copy is limited to in-frame clones, with some not included. Among roughly 710,000 clones, roughly 88% were seen once, and the ten largest hold 0.008% to 0.011%. This sample was shared with a second study, whose subject was human thymus T cells.

This TCR was sampled from a girl under three years old with a congenital heart defect. The specimen was thymocytes.

CDR3 DNA sequence: TGTGCCAGCAGCCACTATTCCAGCAGGGTGACTGAAAAACTGTTTTTT. It is translated as CASSHYSSRVTEKLFF. The chain combines TRBV7-9 with TRBJ1-4; a weak D match, TRBD1 (5 bases). This CDR3 comprises 16 residues. The germline gives CDR1 SEHNR, CDR2 FQNEAQ (reference sequence). Trimming removed 5 bases at V and 7 bases at J, with 20 bases between. Full variable domain (remainder filled in from reference TRBV7-9 and TRBJ1-4): DTGVSQNPRHKITKRGQNVTFRCDPISEHNRLYWYRQTLGQGPEFLTYFQNEAQLEKSRLLSDRFSAERPKGSFSTLEIQRTEQGDSAMYLCASSHYSSRVTEKLFFGSGTQLSVL.